Below, 6 T cell receptor beta chains from the same sample are listed, as sequenced in a study of T-cell memory formation after mild COVID-19. TCRdb redid the calling of the 5' RACE reads with MiXCR, one entry per CDR3 protein. This sample has just under 150,000 distinct CDR3 sequences, with roughly 21% found just once. The source material was PBMCs or a T cell subset sorted from them (not recorded which). The origin of the receptors is an adult woman who had mild COVID-19 (a few samples of this study predate the infection). Cell type and time point are not known.

This clonotype was detected only a few times. The chain has TRBV12-3 or TRBV12-4 and TRBJ2-5; D is uncertain. The V end lost 11 bases, the J end lost 4 bases, and 20 bases lay between the germline ends. The CDR3 consists of 14 residues. The CDR3 sequence is CASSLGVHAETQYF. As DNA, the CDR3 is TGTGCCTCCAGCCTTGGGGTCCACGCAGAGACCCAGTACTTC.

This clonotype was counted between two and nine times. The rearrangement uses TRBV7-8 and TRBJ2-7; a possible D gene is TRBD1 (5 bases). V lost 4 bases, J lost 0 bases, and 13 bases lay in between. This CDR3 is 15 amino acids long. Looked up from germline, CDR1 is SGHVS and CDR2 is FQNEAQ. The CDR3 region has the DNA TGTGCCAGCAGCTCCAGGGAACGAGACTCCTACGAGCAGTACTTC. Its translation is CASSSRERDSYEQYF.

V is TRBV4-1 and J is TRBJ1-1; tentatively, D is TRBD1 (6 bases). From germline, CDR1 is MGHRA and CDR2 YSYEKL. The CDR3 covers 14 residues. V was trimmed by 1 base and J by 4 bases, leaving 10 bases between them. CDR3 protein: CASSQGGGGTEAFF. Here the CDR3 DNA reads TGCGCCAGCAGCCAAGGAGGGGGTGGCACTGAAGCTTTCTTT.

The chain employs TRBV6-5 and TRBJ1-1; TRBD1 agrees at 9 bases. CDR3 length: 14 residues. Unmatched junction bases numbered 5, after V lost 6 bases and J lost 3 bases. Germline V gene lookup returns CDR1 MNHEY and CDR2 SVGAGI. The chain's CDR3 is CASRPDRGDTEAFF. CDR3 nucleotides: TGTGCCAGCAGGCCGGACAGGGGAGACACTGAAGCTTTCTTT.

The V and J genes are TRBV20-1 and TRBJ2-1; 7 nucleotides align to TRBD2. The V gene end was trimmed by 0 bases and the J gene end by 9 bases; junction bases not matched to a gene: 11. Germline V gene data show CDR1 as DFQATT and CDR2 as SNEGSKA (reference sequence). The CDR3 totals 15 residues. CDR3: CSARDRRGSGREQFF. CDR3 bases: TGCAGTGCTAGAGATCGTCGCGGGAGTGGACGTGAGCAGTTCTTC.

The chain couples TRBV23-1 to TRBJ2-7, with D tentatively TRBD1 or TRBD2 (6 bases each). TRBV23-1 is placed among ORFs of uncertain function. V lost 9 bases and J 1 base, leaving 22 bases between the germline ends. This CDR3 is 16 amino acids long. CDR3 nucleotide sequence: TGCGCCAGGGTGCCCTCGGGGGCAGATCCTTCCTACGAGCAGTACTTC. Amino acids: CARVPSGADPSYEQYF.